What follows are 16 T cell receptor beta chains derived from one specimen sequenced in a study of cytomegalovirus exposure and HLA in healthy donors. Amplification used 60 Vbeta primers and 13 Jbeta primers. Assay: immunoSEQ multiplex PCR; the TCRdb copy retains only in-frame clones and omits some. This sample has roughly 100,000 clones; 71% occur once, and the top ten carry roughly 2.8%. The specimen sequenced was PBMCs. All receptors derive from a female donor in good health and CMV-seronegative.

The chain joins TRBV7-8 to TRBJ1-2; TRBD1 matches 7 bases. The trim removed 2 bases at V and 8 bases at J, leaving 8 bases unmatched. Germline V gene lookup returns CDR1 SGHVS and CDR2 FQNEAQ. The CDR3 runs to 14 residues. Here the CDR3 reads CASSLSHRGEGYTF. The CDR3 DNA follows: TGTGCCAGCAGCTTATCACACAGGGGCGAGGGCTACACCTTC.

V usage is TRBV20-1 and J usage is TRBJ2-1; D uncertain. The CDR3 runs 10 residues. Germline CDR1 is DFQATT and CDR2 is SNEGSKA (reference sequence). V lost 0 bases and J 10 bases, leaving 4 bases between the germline ends. DNA of the CDR3: TGCAGTGCTAGAGACCTCGAGCAGTTCTTC. Translating gives CSARDLEQFF.

This chain links TRBV7-2 with TRBJ2-1; 8 bases fit TRBD2. Per the germline V gene, CDR1 is SGHTA and CDR2 is FQGNSA. V shed 4 bases, J shed 6 bases, and the junction held 5 bases outside the gene matches. The CDR3 extends over 14 amino acids. This CDR3 reads CASSYTSGPNEQFF. The DNA for the CDR3 is TGTGCCAGCAGCTACACTAGCGGCCCCAATGAGCAGTTCTTC.

The chain carries TRBV7-9 and TRBJ1-4; D may be TRBD1 (6 bases). Germline V CDR1 and CDR2: SEHNR, FQNEAQ (reference sequence). V dropped 6 bases and J dropped 4 bases, with 15 bases sitting between them. This CDR3 contains 15 residues. The CDR3 coding sequence is TGTGCCAGCAGTCTAACAGGGCCCAGTAATGAAAAACTGTTTTTT. This sequence encodes CASSLTGPSNEKLFF.

The V gene is TRBV2, the J gene TRBJ1-6; no definite D call. The CDR3 runs to 15 residues. V was clipped by 6 bases and J by 7 bases, with 16 bases between them. Germline V gene lookup returns CDR1 SNHLY and CDR2 FYNNEI. The CDR3 nucleotides read TGTGCCAGCAGGGCGGAGGGAAGTGGGAATTCACCCCTCCACTTT. Its protein product is CASRAEGSGNSPLHF.

V usage is TRBV21-1 and J usage is TRBJ1-4; TRBD1 is the table's D call, not checked against the DNA. TRBV21-1 is a pseudogene segment. The CDR3 extends over 17 amino acids. The CDR3, as DNA: TGTGCCAGCAGCAAACAGGGGGCCGAGGGGAGACTTGAAAAACTGTTTTTT. Its translation: CASSKQGAEGRLEKLFF.

This rearrangement joins TRBV9 to TRBJ2-5; TRBD2 matches 7 bases. Germline V gene lookup returns CDR1 SGDLS and CDR2 YYNGEE. V lost 0 bases, J lost 5 bases, and 7 bases stayed unmatched. The CDR3 is 15 residues long. The CDR3 DNA reads TGTGCCAGCAGCGTAGCGGGGGGAGCAGTGGAGACCCAGTACTTC. It translates to CASSVAGGAVETQYF.

This clone appeared a few times. The CDR3 sequence: CASSPQLGADTQYF. CDR3 sequence (DNA): TGTGCCAGCAGCCCTCAGTTAGGGGCAGATACGCAGTATTTT. The chain links TRBV11-3 to TRBJ2-3, with a tentative D call TRBD1 (5 bases). Trimming left V 5 bases short and J 4 bases short, with 13 bases between. The CDR3 loop spans 14 amino acids. From germline, CDR1 is SGHNT and CDR2 YENEEA.

This clone was seen only a few times. The V call is TRBV30, the J call TRBJ2-3, with 9 bases that match TRBD2. The CDR3 runs to 14 residues. Germline V gene data show CDR1 as GTSNPN and CDR2 as SVGIG (reference sequence). V dropped 4 bases and J dropped 3; count of bases not matched to a gene: 5. The CDR3 region has the DNA TGTGCCTGGATTGGCGGGAGGGAGACAGATACGCAGTATTTT. It encodes CAWIGGRETDTQYF. The whole variable domain, remainder taken from reference TRBV30 and TRBJ2-3, is SQTIHQWPATLVQPVGSPLSLECTVEGTSNPNLYWYRQAAGRGLQLLFYSVGIGQISSEVPQNLSASRPQDRQFILSSKKLLLSDSGFYLCAWIGGRETDTQYFGPGTRLTVL.

This clone was picked up a small number of times. J is TRBJ2-3 and V is TRBV6-4; D gene uncertain. The V gene lost 3 bases and the J gene lost 4 bases, with 17 bases spanning the gap. Germline values: CDR1 MRHNA, CDR2 SNTAGT. This CDR3 is 16 amino acids long. CDR3 region: CASSETAGSLPDTQYF. For the CDR3, the DNA is TGTGCCAGCAGTGAGACTGCTGGGTCTCTCCCAGATACGCAGTATTTT.

CDR3 DNA sequence: TGCGCCAGCTCCGGGTCCCCGGGACAGACAGCCTACGAGCAGTACTTC. It codes for CASSGSPGQTAYEQYF. V gene TRBV10-2 combines with J gene TRBJ2-7, with 7 bases lining up with TRBD1. CDR1 is WSHSY, CDR2 SAAADI, per germline. The CDR3 contains 16 residues. V was pared by 8 bases and J by 2 bases, with 15 bases of the junction left unmatched.

This chain links TRBV28 with TRBJ2-1; tentatively, D is TRBD2 (5 bases). V was trimmed by 5 bases and J by 3 bases, leaving 8 bases between them. The CDR3 contains 13 residues. Germline CDR1 and CDR2: MDHEN and SYDVKM. DNA for the CDR3: TGTGCCAGCAGTAACCGGGACTACAATGAGCAGTTCTTC. Encoded protein: CASSNRDYNEQFF.

At least ten counts were recorded for this clone. This chain joins TRBV9 and TRBJ1-1; unclear D gene. Germline V lookup: CDR1 SGDLS, CDR2 YYNGEE. V was trimmed by 4 bases and J by 2 bases, leaving 9 bases between them. The CDR3 runs to 13 residues. The DNA of the CDR3 is TGTGCCAGCAGCTCCCAGGCTAACACTGAAGCTTTCTTT. It encodes CASSSQANTEAFF. The full variable domain, in which reference TRBV9 and TRBJ1-1 provide the parts outside the CDR3, is DSGVTQTPKHLITATGQRVTLRCSPRSGDLSVYWYQQSLDQGLQFLIQYYNGEERAKGNILERFSAQQFPDLHSELNLSSLELGDSALYFCASSSQANTEAFFGQGTRLTVV.

The chain has TRBV28 and TRBJ1-5; TRBD1 agrees at 9 bases. The germline CDR1 and CDR2 sequences are MDHEN and SYDVKM. J lost 1 base, V lost 4 bases, and 11 bases had no gene match. The CDR3 length is 18 residues. The CDR3, as DNA: TGTGCCAGCAGTTATGGGTCACAGGGGGCTCTAAGCAATCAGCCCCAGCATTTT. It specifies CASSYGSQGALSNQPQHF.

The V and J genes are TRBV6-9 and TRBJ2-4; the match to TRBD2 covers 9 bases. Germline V gene sequence: CDR1 MNHGY, CDR2 SVAAGI. V gave up 6 bases and J gave up 4 bases; unmatched junction bases: 10. The CDR3 has 16 residues. The CDR3 is CASSYLAGRKKNIQYF. CDR3 nucleotides: TGTGCCAGCAGCTATCTAGCGGGAAGGAAAAAAAACATTCAGTACTTC.

This chain uses TRBV7-8 with TRBJ2-7; perhaps TRBD2 as D (6 bases). CDR3 size: 15 residues. In germline, CDR1 is SGHVS, CDR2 FQNEAQ. V was trimmed by 1 base and J by 2 bases, leaving 12 bases between them. CDR3 sequence: CASSLVPSAAYEQYF. The CDR3 DNA sequence: TGTGCCAGCAGCTTAGTCCCTAGCGCAGCCTACGAGCAGTACTTC. The full variable domain, rest sourced from reference TRBV7-8 and TRBJ2-7, is GAGVSQSPRYKVAKRGQDVALRCDPISGHVSLFWYQQALGQGPEFLTYFQNEAQLDKSGLPSDRFFAERPEGSVSTLKIQRTQQEDSAVYLCASSLVPSAAYEQYFGPGTRLTVT.